This T cell receptor beta chain derives from a study of CD8+CD57+ T cells in acquired aplastic anemia. Broader study findings: Approximately 30 was the count of CD8+ CDR3 sequences that patients shared with controls.

The patients chosen for sequencing had shown expansion of CD8+CD57+ cells (detected by flow cytometry). Profiling that covered TCR beta VDJ and CDR3 relied on genomic DNA as its template. TCRdb re-called the reads through MiXCR, storing one row per CDR3 protein. Of approximately 190,000 distinct CDR3 sequences listed, approximately 50% are singletons. The sample holds many counts of this clonotype. Its antigen is still unknown. This TCR was sampled from a human donor with aplastic anemia. Sequenced: sorted CD4+, CD8+, or CD8+CD57+ T cells (not recorded which) from PBMCs.

The CDR3: CASSTLDYGYTF. The DNA for the CDR3 is TGCGCCAGCAGCACCCTCGACTATGGCTACACCTTC. The chain is built from TRBV5-1 and TRBJ1-2, with D unresolved. The CDR3 consists of 12 residues. From germline, CDR1 is SGHRS and CDR2 YFSETQ. V dropped 4 bases and J dropped 3 bases, with 7 bases sitting between them.